The TCR beta chain described here comes from a study of PD-L1 blockade in urothelial cancer. The time point here: pretreatment peripheral blood. The protocol was immunoSEQ multiplex PCR, while the TCRdb copy is restricted to in-frame clones and leaves out a portion. The table includes roughly 40,000 clones, over 75% detected once. This CDR3 is built from 14 residues. Trimming cost V 0 bases and J 5 bases, with 12 bases left between them. The germline gives CDR1 SGDLS, CDR2 YYNGEE. The clonotype comes from a donor over 35 with urothelial cancer. Sequencing used PBMCs, obtained around atezolizumab (anti-PD-L1) treatment. The rearrangement joins TRBV9 to TRBJ2-7; weak D call: TRBD1 (5 bases). The CDR3 region is CASSVEGSPHEQYF. The CDR3 DNA reads as TGTGCCAGCAGCGTAGAGGGGTCCCCTCACGAGCAGTACTTC.